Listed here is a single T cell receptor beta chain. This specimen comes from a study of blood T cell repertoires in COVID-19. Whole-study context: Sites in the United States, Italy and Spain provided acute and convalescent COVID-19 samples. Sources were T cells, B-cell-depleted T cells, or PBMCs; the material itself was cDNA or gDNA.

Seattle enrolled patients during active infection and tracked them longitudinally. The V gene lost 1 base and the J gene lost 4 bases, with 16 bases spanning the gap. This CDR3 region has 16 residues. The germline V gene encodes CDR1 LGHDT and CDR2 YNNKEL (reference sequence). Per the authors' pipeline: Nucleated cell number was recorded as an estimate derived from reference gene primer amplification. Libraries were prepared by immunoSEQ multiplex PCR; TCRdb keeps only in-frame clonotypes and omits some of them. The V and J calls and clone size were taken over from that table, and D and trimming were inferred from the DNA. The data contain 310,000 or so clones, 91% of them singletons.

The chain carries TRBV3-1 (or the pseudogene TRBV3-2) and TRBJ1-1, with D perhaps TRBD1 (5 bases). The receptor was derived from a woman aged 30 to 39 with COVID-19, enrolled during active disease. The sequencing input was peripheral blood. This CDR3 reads CASSQVSAGPATEAFF. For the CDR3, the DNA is TGTGCCAGCAGCCAAGTGTCGGCAGGGCCGGCCACTGAAGCTTTCTTT.